These T cell receptor beta chains were read from a single sample in a study of prognosis after radiotherapy for stage I lung cancer. TCRdb called the multiplex PCR reads again in MiXCR, with one record for every CDR3 protein. Of about 28,000 distinct CDR3 sequences in the sample, around 32% were seen once. Sequenced here: PBMCs, sampled before or after stereotactic body radiation therapy (not recorded which). The receptor set was obtained from a donor over 45 with non-small cell lung cancer. Both conserved end residues are part of each CDR3. The order of the fields is clone size, D gene, V gene, J gene, CDR3 protein, CDR3 DNA. The D gene is left open where the match is weak. Rows give clone size only sometimes, using once, few, many, or a class for an expanded clone.

-,-,TRBV24-1,TRBJ2-2,CATSDRTESNTWELFF,TGTGCCACCAGTGATCGGACAGAGTCGAACACCTGGGAGCTGTTTTTT
many,-,TRBV4-1,TRBJ2-7,CASSQGAGSSYEQYF,TGCGCCAGCAGCCAAGGAGCAGGGAGTTCCTACGAGCAGTACTTC
-,-,TRBV27,TRBJ2-2,CASAPADEGGEMFF,TGTGCCAGCGCCCCAGCGGACGAGGGCGGGGAGATGTTTTTC
many,-,TRBV6-5,TRBJ2-5,CASSYFAPNQETQYF,TGTGCCAGCAGTTACTTCGCCCCCAATCAAGAGACCCAGTACTTC
many,TRBD1,TRBV6-1,TRBJ2-5,CASSPSQGVIETQYF,TGTGCCAGCAGTCCCTCACAGGGGGTTATTGAGACCCAGTACTTC
many,-,TRBV28,TRBJ2-7,CASSPPRGYSSYEQYF,TGTGCCAGCAGCCCACCTCGGGGGTACAGCTCCTACGAGCAGTACTTC
many,-,TRBV5-1,TRBJ1-2,CASSWGSGYGYTF,TGCGCCAGCAGTTGGGGATCCGGCTATGGCTACACCTTC
-,TRBD2,TRBV14,TRBJ2-7,CASSQLTAGVFFDEQYF,TGTGCCAGTAGCCAATTAACAGCGGGAGTCTTTTTCGACGAGCAGTACTTC
-,-,TRBV6-2/TRBV6-3,TRBJ1-2,CASCKKPGRDLRYTF,TGTGCCAGCTGTAAAAAGCCGGGACGGGATCTTCGCTACACCTTC
many,TRBD1,TRBV12-3/TRBV12-4,TRBJ1-2,CASSYAQGAREYGYTF,TGTGCCAGCAGTTACGCCCAGGGGGCGCGTGAATATGGCTACACCTTC
many,-,TRBV20-1,TRBJ1-5,CSARPYVGGYQPQHF,TGCAGTGCTAGACCGTACGTGGGGGGCTATCAGCCCCAGCATTTT
many,-,TRBV28,TRBJ2-5,CASSLGMETQYF,TGTGCCAGCAGTTTAGGGATGGAGACCCAGTACTTC
-,TRBD2,TRBV11-2,TRBJ2-1,CAISSATSGREQFF,TGTGCCATCAGCTCCGCAACAAGCGGGAGGGAGCAGTTCTTC
many,TRBD1,TRBV19,TRBJ2-7,CASSTGQVMPYEQYF,TGTGCCAGTAGTACGGGACAGGTCATGCCCTACGAGCAGTACTTC
many,-,TRBV28,TRBJ2-1,CASSLGVGGLSSYNEQFF,TGTGCCAGCAGTTTGGGGGTTGGCGGCCTAAGCTCCTACAATGAGCAGTTCTTC
-,-,TRBV5-5,TRBJ2-7,CASSLSGASGTGWTYEQYF,TGTGCCAGCAGCTTGTCTGGCGCGTCAGGTACAGGATGGACCTACGAGCAGTACTTC
many,-,TRBV30,TRBJ1-3,CAWSSWGGQGVSGNTIYF,TGTGCCTGGAGTTCCTGGGGAGGCCAGGGAGTCTCTGGAAACACCATATATTTT
-,-,TRBV28,TRBJ1-3,CAGSRGFGNTIYF,TGTGCCGGCAGCCGGGGCTTCGGAAACACAATATATTTT
-,-,TRBV18,TRBJ2-1,CASSPGSDEQFF,TGTGCCAGCTCACCGGGCAGCGATGAGCAGTTCTTC
many,-,TRBV9,TRBJ2-2,CASSAGGGTGELFF,TGTGCCAGCAGCGCAGGAGGGGGTACCGGGGAGCTGTTTTTT
many,-,TRBV28,TRBJ2-1,CASSLLPGQGYYNEQFF,TGTGCCAGCAGTCTTCTACCCGGGCAGGGCTACTACAATGAGCAGTTCTTC
-,-,TRBV6-1,TRBJ2-2,CASSERPQPTGELLF,TGTGCCAGCAGTGAAAGGCCGCAACCCACCGGTGAGCTGCTTTTT
once,-,TRBV9,TRBJ2-3,CASSVGLVGTDTQYF,TGTGCCAGCAGCGTAGGGCTAGTAGGGACAGATACGCAGTATTTT
many,-,TRBV6-1,TRBJ1-1,CASTFRPDTEAFF,TGTGCCAGCACCTTCCGACCGGACACTGAAGCTTTCTTT
-,-,TRBV4-1,TRBJ1-1,CASRRGGAEAFF,TGCGCCAGCAGGAGGGGGGGAGCTGAAGCTTTCTTT
many,TRBD2,TRBV2,TRBJ2-1,CASTLTTSGGANEQFF,TGTGCCAGCACTTTAACGACTAGCGGGGGGGCTAATGAGCAGTTCTTC
many,TRBD1,TRBV6-2/TRBV6-3,TRBJ2-5,CASSSPDRVETQYF,TGTGCCAGCAGTTCGCCCGACAGGGTAGAGACCCAGTACTTC
many,-,TRBV15,TRBJ1-5,CATSTDTRRSDNQPQHF,TGTGCCACCAGCACGGACACGCGTCGAAGTGACAATCAGCCCCAGCATTTT
many,-,TRBV7-6,TRBJ2-2,CASSPTPLTNTGELFF,TGTGCCAGCAGCCCCACCCCTCTTACAAACACCGGGGAGCTGTTTTTT
-,-,TRBV6-2/TRBV6-3,TRBJ2-1,CASGSSWNEQFF,TGTGCCAGCGGGTCCTCTTGGAATGAGCAGTTCTTC
many,TRBD1,TRBV11-2,TRBJ2-1,CASSLSANRGLLYNEQFF,TGTGCCAGCAGCTTATCAGCGAACAGGGGTTTACTCTACAATGAGCAGTTCTTC
many,-,TRBV6-5,TRBJ1-1,CASSYSSDHTEAFF,TGTGCCAGCAGTTACTCGTCAGATCACACTGAAGCTTTCTTT
many,-,TRBV5-1,TRBJ2-5,CASRTGQPSQETQYF,TGCGCCAGCAGAACAGGACAGCCTTCCCAAGAGACCCAGTACTTC
many,-,TRBV5-1,TRBJ1-5,CASSLGQGQPQHF,TGCGCCAGCAGCTTGGGTCAGGGGCAGCCCCAGCATTTT
-,TRBD1,TRBV20-1,TRBJ2-3,CSACRDRNTDTQYF,TGCAGTGCTTGCCGGGACAGGAACACAGATACGCAGTATTTT
many,TRBD2,TRBV12-3/TRBV12-4,TRBJ2-1,CASSLAGAYNEQFF,TGTGCCAGCTCACTAGCGGGCGCCTACAATGAGCAGTTCTTC
many,TRBD1,TRBV19,TRBJ1-6,CASSLQTGNSPLHF,TGTGCCAGTAGTTTACAGACAGGGAATTCACCCCTCCACTTT
many,-,TRBV28,TRBJ1-2,CASTRSGVYGYTF,TGTGCCAGCACCCGATCAGGGGTATATGGCTACACCTTC
many,TRBD1,TRBV7-9,TRBJ2-1,CASSAQGVAEQFF,TGTGCCAGCAGCGCACAGGGGGTTGCTGAGCAGTTCTTC
many,-,TRBV3-1,TRBJ1-2,CASNRGGGYGYTF,TGTGCCTCCAATCGCGGTGGTGGCTATGGCTACACCTTC
few,TRBD1,TRBV18,TRBJ2-7,CASSPLSAEGAPVEQYF,TGTGCCAGCTCACCACTCTCTGCAGAGGGGGCGCCGGTCGAGCAGTACTTC
many,TRBD1,TRBV3-1,TRBJ1-5,CASSSGQVGPQHF,TGTGCCAGCAGCTCCGGACAGGTCGGGCCCCAGCATTTT
many,TRBD2,TRBV28,TRBJ2-1,CASSSPSGRAPNEQFF,TGTGCCAGCAGTTCCCCTAGCGGGAGGGCCCCCAATGAGCAGTTCTTC
many,TRBD2,TRBV7-8,TRBJ2-7,CASSRKDGREQYF,TGTGCCAGCAGCCGGAAGGACGGGAGGGAGCAGTACTTC
many,-,TRBV2,TRBJ2-7,CATGTDYEQYF,TGTGCCACCGGGACGGACTACGAGCAGTACTTC
medium-sized,-,TRBV5-1,TRBJ2-1,CASSLTGGGNEQFF,TGCGCCAGCAGCTTGACGGGTGGGGGCAATGAGCAGTTCTTC
many,TRBD1,TRBV9,TRBJ2-2,CASGTGGTGELFF,TGTGCCAGCGGGACAGGGGGCACCGGGGAGCTGTTTTTT
many,-,TRBV7-8,TRBJ2-1,CASSRGDRYNEQFF,TGTGCCAGCAGCCGCGGGGACAGATACAATGAGCAGTTCTTC
medium-sized,TRBD2,TRBV28,TRBJ2-3,CASSLTLIRTSKSDTQYF,TGTGCCAGCAGTTTAACCCTAATCCGGACTAGTAAATCAGATACGCAGTATTTT